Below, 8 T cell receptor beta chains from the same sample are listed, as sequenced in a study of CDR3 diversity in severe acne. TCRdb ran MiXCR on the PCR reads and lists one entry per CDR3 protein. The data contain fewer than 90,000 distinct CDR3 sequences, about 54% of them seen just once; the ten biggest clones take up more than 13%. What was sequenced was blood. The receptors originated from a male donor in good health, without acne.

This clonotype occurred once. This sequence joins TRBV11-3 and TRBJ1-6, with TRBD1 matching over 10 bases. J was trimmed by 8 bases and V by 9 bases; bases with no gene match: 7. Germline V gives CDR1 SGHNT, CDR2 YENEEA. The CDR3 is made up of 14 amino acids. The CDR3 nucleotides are TGTGCCAGTAGTAAGACAGGGGGCGATTCACCCCTCCACTTT. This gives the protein CASSKTGGDSPLHF. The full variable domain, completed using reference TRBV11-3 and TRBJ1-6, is EAGVVQSPRYKIIEKKQPVAFWCNPISGHNTLYWYLQNLGQGPELLIRYENEEAVDDSQLPKDRFSAERLKGVDSTLKIQPAELGDSAVYLCASSKTGGDSPLHFGNGTRLTVT.

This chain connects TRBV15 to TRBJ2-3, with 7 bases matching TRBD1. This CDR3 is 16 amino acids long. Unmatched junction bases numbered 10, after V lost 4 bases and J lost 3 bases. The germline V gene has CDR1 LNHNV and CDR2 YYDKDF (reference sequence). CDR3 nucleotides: TGTGCCACCAGCACATTGACAGGGCGGCGTACAGATACGCAGTATTTT. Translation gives CATSTLTGRRTDTQYF.

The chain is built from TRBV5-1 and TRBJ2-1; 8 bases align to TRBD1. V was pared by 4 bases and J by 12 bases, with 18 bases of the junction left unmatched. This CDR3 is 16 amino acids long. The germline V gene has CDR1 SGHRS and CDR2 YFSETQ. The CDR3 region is CASSPSQGAWTDTQFF. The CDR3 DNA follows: TGCGCCAGCAGCCCGTCCCAGGGGGCTTGGACAGATACGCAGTTCTTC. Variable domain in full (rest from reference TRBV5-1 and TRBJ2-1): KAGVTQTPRYLIKTRGQQVTLSCSPISGHRSVSWYQQTPGQGLQFLFEYFSETQRNKGNFPGRFSGRQFSNSRSEMNVSTLELGDSALYLCASSPSQGAWTDTQFFGPGTRLTVL.

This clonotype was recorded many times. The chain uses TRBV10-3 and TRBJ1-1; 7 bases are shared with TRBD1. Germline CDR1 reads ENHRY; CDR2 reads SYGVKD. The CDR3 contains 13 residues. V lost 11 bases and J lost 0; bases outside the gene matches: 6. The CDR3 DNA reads TGTGCCGTAACAGGGGAGTTGAACACTGAAGCTTTCTTT. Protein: CAVTGELNTEAFF.

The CDR3 sequence is CASRGNRGHGELFF. The CDR3 nucleotides are TGTGCCAGCAGGGGAAACAGGGGCCACGGGGAGCTGTTTTTT. This chain links TRBV2 with TRBJ2-2, with 7 bases that match TRBD1. Germline V gene lookup returns CDR1 SNHLY and CDR2 FYNNEI. J lost 7 bases, V lost 6 bases, and 8 bases had no gene match. The CDR3 loop spans 14 amino acids.

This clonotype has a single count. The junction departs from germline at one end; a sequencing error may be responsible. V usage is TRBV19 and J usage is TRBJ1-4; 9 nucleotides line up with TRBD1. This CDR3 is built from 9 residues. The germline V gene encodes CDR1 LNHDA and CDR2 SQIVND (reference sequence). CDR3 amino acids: CASSIGQGF. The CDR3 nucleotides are TGTGCCAGTAGTATCGGACAGGGGTTT.

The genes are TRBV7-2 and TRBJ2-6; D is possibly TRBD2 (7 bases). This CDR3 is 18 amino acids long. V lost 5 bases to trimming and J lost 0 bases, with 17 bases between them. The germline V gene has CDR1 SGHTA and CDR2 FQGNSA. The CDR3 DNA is TGTGCCAGCAGCCGCGGGGGCCTCGACCGCTCTGGGGCCAACGTCCTGACTTTC. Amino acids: CASSRGGLDRSGANVLTF.

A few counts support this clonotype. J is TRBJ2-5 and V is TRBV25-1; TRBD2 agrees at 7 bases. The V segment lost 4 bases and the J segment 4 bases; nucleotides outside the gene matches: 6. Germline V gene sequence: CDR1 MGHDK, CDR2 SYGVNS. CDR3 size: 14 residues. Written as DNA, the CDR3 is TGTGCCAGCAGTGTGGGGGGGAAGAGAGAGACCCAGTACTTC. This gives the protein CASSVGGKRETQYF.